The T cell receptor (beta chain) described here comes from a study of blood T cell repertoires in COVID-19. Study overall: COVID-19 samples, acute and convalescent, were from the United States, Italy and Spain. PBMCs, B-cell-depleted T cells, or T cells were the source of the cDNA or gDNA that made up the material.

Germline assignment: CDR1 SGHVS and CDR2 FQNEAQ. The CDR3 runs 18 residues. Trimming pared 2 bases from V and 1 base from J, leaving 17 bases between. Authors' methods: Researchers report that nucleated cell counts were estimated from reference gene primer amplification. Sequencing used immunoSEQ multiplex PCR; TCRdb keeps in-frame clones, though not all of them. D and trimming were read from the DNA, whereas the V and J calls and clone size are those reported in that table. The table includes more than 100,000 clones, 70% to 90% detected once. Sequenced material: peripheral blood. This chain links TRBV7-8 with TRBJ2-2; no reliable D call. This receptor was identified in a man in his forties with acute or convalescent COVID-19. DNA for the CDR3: TGTGCCAGCAGCTTACTCGCGCGTACGTCGGGGAACACCGGGGAGCTGTTTTTT. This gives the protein CASSLLARTSGNTGELFF.